This T cell receptor (beta chain) comes out of a study of cytomegalovirus exposure and HLA in healthy donors. Amplification used 60 Vbeta primers and 13 Jbeta primers. The assay was immunoSEQ multiplex PCR, and TCRdb's table has in-frame clones only and misses some. This repertoire includes 25,000 to 30,000 clones. V lost 3 bases and J 2 bases, leaving 9 bases between the germline ends. Germline V gene lookup returns CDR1 SGHNT and CDR2 YYREEE (reference sequence). This CDR3 contains 14 residues. This sequence joins TRBV5-4 and TRBJ2-1; D is perhaps TRBD2 (6 bases). The specimen sequenced was PBMCs. This receptor was taken from a man younger than 45 in good health and CMV-seronegative. The DNA of the CDR3 is TGTGCCAGCAGCTCGGCTAGCGCCTACAATGAGCAGTTCTTC. Protein product: CASSSASAYNEQFF.